Presented here are 6 T cell receptor beta chains from one specimen sequenced in a study of Ad26.COV2.S vaccination and SARS-CoV-2 variants (dated by TCRdb to the early 2020s). Interpreted using the paper, the treatment or condition label stands for: about 20 received Ad26.COV2.S at low or high dose, single or two shots; 5 received placebo; per-sample allocation not given. For vaccine and placebo recipients, the sequenced repertoires came from samples collected on day 63 after the first injection. Library generation was performed with the immunoSEQ multiplex PCR assay. TCRdb obtained this table from immuneACCESS and retained in-frame rearrangements with V and J assigned. These tables miss some clones; where compared with another copy, unresolved V genes account for less than half of the shortfall, and the remainder is unexplained. The sample table records 300,000 to 400,000 clones; 85% to 90% of these occur just once. The ten largest clonotypes hold around 5.5% of the sample.

The sample consisted of peripheral blood, taken in a trial of Ad26.COV2.S vaccine versus placebo. The receptors come from a person between 18 and 59 years old who received the Ad26.COV2.S COVID-19 vaccine or a placebo.

The chain recombines TRBV24-1 with TRBJ1-2; D is perhaps TRBD1 (5 bases). The CDR3 totals 13 residues. Trimming left V 4 bases short and J 6 bases short, with 11 bases between. Germline V gives CDR1 KGHDR, CDR2 SFDVKD. DNA of the CDR3: TGTGCCACCAGTGACGGAGGGGTGAATGGCTACACCTTC. Protein: CATSDGGVNGYTF.

V usage is TRBV24-1 and J usage is TRBJ1-2; D is undetermined. The CDR3 sequence is 14 residues long. Trimming took off 1 base at V and 5 bases at J, with 10 bases between the two ends. The germline gives CDR1 KGHDR, CDR2 SFDVKD. CDR3 protein: CATSDLLMAYGYTF. CDR3 in DNA: TGTGCCACCAGTGATTTATTAATGGCGTATGGCTACACCTTC.

This clone was recorded once. This chain uses TRBV18 with TRBJ2-1; D is uncertain. Germline CDR1 KGHSH, CDR2 LQKENI. CDR3 length: 11 residues. V shed 8 bases and J shed 6 bases, with 8 bases lying between them. In nucleotides, the CDR3 is TGTGCCAGCGCCGGGCCCAATGAGCAGTTCTTC. Translating gives CASAGPNEQFF.

This clone has a single count. V gene TRBV7-9 combines with J gene TRBJ1-2; a weak D match, TRBD1 (5 bases). The CDR3 sequence is 13 residues long. Deletions cut 5 bases from V and 4 bases from J, with 11 bases between. The germline CDR1 and CDR2 sequences are SEHNR and FQNEAQ (reference sequence). The CDR3 region has the DNA TGTGCCAGCAGCGATGACAGCCTCTATGGCTACACCTTC. This encodes CASSDDSLYGYTF.

V gene TRBV6-5 combines with J gene TRBJ1-1; D not resolved. The CDR3 is 13 amino acids. Germline lookup yields CDR1 MNHEY and CDR2 SVGAGI. The V and J ends lost 7 bases and 3 bases respectively, with 12 bases between them. CDR3 DNA: TGTGCCAGCACCTCCTACCTCCACACTGAAGCTTTCTTT. It encodes CASTSYLHTEAFF.

The chain carries TRBV5-1 and TRBJ1-4; no clear D. From germline, CDR1 is SGHRS and CDR2 YFSETQ. The CDR3 covers 15 residues. V was clipped by 4 bases and J by 3 bases, with 13 bases between them. Written as DNA, the CDR3 is TGCGCCAGCAGCCCCGGCCCTGGGGCTAATGAAAAACTGTTTTTT. It specifies CASSPGPGANEKLFF.